Below, 14 T cell receptor beta chains from the same sample are listed, as sequenced in a study of cytotoxic CD8 clonotypes in ibrutinib-treated CLL. The method was immunoSEQ multiplex PCR; TCRdb's version includes in-frame clones alone and lacks a portion of them. Seen here are 330,000 or so clones, roughly 70% observed once, and the top ten hold roughly 6.7%. Here the sequenced sample was PBMCs, taken after 36 months of ibrutinib treatment. These receptors all come from a human donor with chronic lymphocytic leukemia.

This chain connects TRBV29-1 to TRBJ2-7; D is perhaps TRBD1 (5 bases). V gave up 5 bases and J gave up 6 bases, with 20 bases separating them. There are 14 residues in the CDR3. Germline V gives CDR1 SQVTM, CDR2 ANQGSEA. The CDR3 region has the DNA TGCAGCGTTCTAGGCTCGGGCAAGGGGCCCGAGCAGTACTTC. It codes for CSVLGSGKGPEQYF.

The chain is built from TRBV10-2 and TRBJ1-2, with a possible D match to TRBD1 (6 bases). CDR3 length: 17 residues. Germline loops: CDR1 WSHSY, CDR2 SAAADI. V lost 5 bases and J lost 4, with 23 bases in between. The DNA of the CDR3 is TGCGCCAGCAGTACTCCGTTGGACAGCTCTAGTGGCTATGGCTACACCTTC. This gives the protein CASSTPLDSSSGYGYTF.

V gene TRBV29-1 combines with J gene TRBJ2-6, with D perhaps assigned TRBD1 or TRBD2 (5 bases each). V lost 5 bases, J lost 4 bases, and 27 bases lay in between. This CDR3 is 19 amino acids long. Germline assignment: CDR1 SQVTM and CDR2 ANQGSEA. CDR3: CSVLGTHVSFGIGANVLTF. CDR3 DNA sequence: TGCAGCGTTCTGGGGACGCATGTCAGTTTCGGTATAGGGGCCAACGTCCTGACTTTC.

DNA of the CDR3: TGTGCCAGCAGCTTACCGGGACAGGGGGAGACCCAGTACTTC. Protein sequence: CASSLPGQGETQYF. The gene calls are TRBV5-6 and TRBJ2-5; 10 nucleotides align to TRBD1. Germline CDR1 and CDR2: SGHDT and YYEEEE. CDR3 length: 14 residues. V lost 2 bases and J lost 5; bases outside the gene matches: 3. The entire variable domain, with the rest obtained from reference TRBV5-6 and TRBJ2-5, is as follows: DAGVTQSPTHLIKTRGQQVTLRCSPKSGHDTVSWYQQALGQGPQFIFQYYEEEERQRGNFPDRFSGHQFPNYSSELNVNALLLGDSALYLCASSLPGQGETQYFGPGTRLLVL.

The table lists this clone with a few counts. The V gene is TRBV28, the J gene TRBJ2-5; no definite D call. This CDR3 contains 13 residues. V was shortened by 8 bases and J by 2 bases, with 12 bases between the two germline ends. Per the germline V gene, CDR1 is MDHEN and CDR2 is SYDVKM. Here the CDR3 DNA reads TGTGCCAGCCTTACACGGCGTCAAGAGACCCAGTACTTC. The encoded protein is CASLTRRQETQYF.

This clone was picked up one time. This sequence joins TRBV5-4 and TRBJ1-4; D ambiguous. The CDR3 runs to 16 residues. Trimming stripped 0 bases from V and 3 bases from J, with 12 bases between. Germline assignment: CDR1 SGHNT and CDR2 YYREEE (reference sequence). The CDR3 loop is CASSLEVVWPNEKLFF. The CDR3 DNA sequence: TGTGCCAGCAGCTTGGAAGTTGTGTGGCCTAATGAAAAACTGTTTTTT.

This chain connects TRBV27 to TRBJ2-5, with D maybe TRBD1 (8 bases). This CDR3 has 15 residues. Germline values: CDR1 MNHEY, CDR2 SMNVEV (reference sequence). V lost 6 bases and J lost 5, with 19 bases in between. The CDR3 sequence is CASRSRQGRGETQYF. In DNA form, the CDR3 reads TGTGCCAGCAGATCCAGACAGGGGAGGGGTGAGACCCAGTACTTC.

The V gene is TRBV7-3, the J gene TRBJ2-1; D remains unclear. The V gene lost 5 bases and the J gene lost 0 bases, with 8 bases spanning the gap. Germline CDR1 is SGHTA and CDR2 is FQGTGA. The CDR3 is 14 residues long. CDR3 DNA: TGTGCCAGCAGCACTACTGACTCCTACAATGAGCAGTTCTTC. This translates into CASSTTDSYNEQFF.

This clone has just a few counts. V usage is TRBV5-1 and J usage is TRBJ2-7; D is unresolved. CDR1 is SGHRS, CDR2 YFSETQ, per germline. The CDR3 is 17 residues long. Trimming stripped 1 base from V and 0 bases from J, with 17 bases between. CDR3 bases: TGCGCCAGCAGCTTGATCCCTGATACCAGAAGCTCCTACGAGCAGTACTTC. Translation gives CASSLIPDTRSSYEQYF.

The CDR3 DNA reads as TGTGCCAGCAGTTACTCGTCAGGGGGCCCCAATCAGCCCCAGCATTTT. Its protein is CASSYSSGGPNQPQHF. The rearrangement links TRBV6-6 to TRBJ1-5; 8 bases fit TRBD1. Trimming took 0 bases from V and 3 from J; bases not matched to a gene: 4. CDR1 MNHNY and CDR2 SVGAGI come from the germline V gene (reference sequence). This CDR3 contains 16 residues.

This clone was detected only a few times. The chain combines TRBV28 with TRBJ2-7; D not resolved. Trimming shortened V by 1 base and J by 7 bases, and 11 bases separated the two germline ends. Germline V gene lookup returns CDR1 MDHEN and CDR2 SYDVKM. The CDR3 runs 13 residues. Written as DNA, the CDR3 is TGTGCCAGCAGTTTATTCCGGCGGATAGAGCAGTACTTC. Protein sequence: CASSLFRRIEQYF.

This clone was counted only a few times. This rearrangement joins TRBV10-3 to TRBJ1-5; D gene uncertain. Trimming took 10 bases from V and 6 from J, leaving 16 bases between them. Germline V CDR1 and CDR2: ENHRY, SYGVKD. This CDR3 region has 13 residues. The CDR3 loop reads CATDPYPSQPQHF. For the CDR3, the DNA is TGTGCCACAGACCCGTACCCCTCTCAGCCCCAGCATTTT.

CDR3 protein: CASSQSLNQPQHF. For the CDR3, the DNA is TGTGCCAGCAGTCAATCCCTCAATCAGCCCCAGCATTTT. The chain links TRBV6-5 to TRBJ1-5, with unresolved D. V was clipped by 5 bases and J by 3 bases, with 8 bases between them. Germline V CDR1 and CDR2: MNHEY, SVGAGI. The CDR3 is made up of 13 amino acids.

The gene calls are TRBV7-2 and TRBJ2-1, with 11 bases aligning to TRBD2. J was trimmed by 3 bases and V by 6 bases; bases with no gene match: 7. The CDR3 contains 16 residues. CDR1 is SGHTA and CDR2 is FQGNSA in the germline V gene. CDR3: CASSPFSGRGYNEQFF. For the CDR3, the DNA is TGTGCCAGCAGTCCCTTTAGCGGGAGGGGCTACAATGAGCAGTTCTTC.